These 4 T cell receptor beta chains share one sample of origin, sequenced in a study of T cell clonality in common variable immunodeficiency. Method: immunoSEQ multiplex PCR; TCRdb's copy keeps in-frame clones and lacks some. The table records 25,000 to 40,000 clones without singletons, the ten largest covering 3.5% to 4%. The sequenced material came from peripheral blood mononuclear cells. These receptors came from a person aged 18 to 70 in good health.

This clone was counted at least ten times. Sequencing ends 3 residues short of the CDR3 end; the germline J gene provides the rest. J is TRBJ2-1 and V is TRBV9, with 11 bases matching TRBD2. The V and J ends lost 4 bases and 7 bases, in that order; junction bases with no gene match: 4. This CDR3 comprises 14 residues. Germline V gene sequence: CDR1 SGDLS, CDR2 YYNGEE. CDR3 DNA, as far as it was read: TGTGCCAGCAGCCCCGGGACTAGCGGAAATGAG. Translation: CASSPGTSGNE. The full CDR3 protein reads CASSPGTSGNEQFF.

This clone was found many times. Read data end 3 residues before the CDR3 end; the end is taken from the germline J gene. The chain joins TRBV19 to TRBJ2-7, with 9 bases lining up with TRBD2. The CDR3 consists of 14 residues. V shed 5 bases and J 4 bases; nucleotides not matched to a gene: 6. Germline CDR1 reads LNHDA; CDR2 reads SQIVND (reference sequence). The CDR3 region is CASSPGTSWYEQYF. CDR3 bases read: TGTGCCAGTAGTCCGGGGACTAGCTGGTACGAG. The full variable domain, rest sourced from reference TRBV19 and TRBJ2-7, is DGGITQSPKYLFRKEGQNVTLSCEQNLNHDAMYWYRQDPGQGLRLIYYSQIVNDFQKGDIAEGYSVSREKKESFPLTVTSAQKNPTAFYLCASSPGTSWYEQYFGPGTRLTVT.

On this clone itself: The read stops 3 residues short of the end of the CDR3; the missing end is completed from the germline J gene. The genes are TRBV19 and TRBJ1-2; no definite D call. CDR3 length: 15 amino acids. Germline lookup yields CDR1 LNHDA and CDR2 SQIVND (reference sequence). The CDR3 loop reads CASSSLAGIYNDYTF. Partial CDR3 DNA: TGTGCCAGTAGTTCGCTAGCGGGAATCTACAATGAC.

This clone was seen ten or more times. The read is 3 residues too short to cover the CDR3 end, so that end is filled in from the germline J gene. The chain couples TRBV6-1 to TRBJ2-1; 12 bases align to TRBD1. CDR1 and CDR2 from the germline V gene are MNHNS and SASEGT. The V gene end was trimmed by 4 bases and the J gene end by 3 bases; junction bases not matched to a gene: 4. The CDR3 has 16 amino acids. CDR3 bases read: TGTGCCAGCAGTGTCGGGACAGGGGGCAACTACAATGAG. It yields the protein CASSVGTGGNYNE. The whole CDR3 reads CASSVGTGGNYNEQFF.